A single T cell receptor beta chain is shown here with its context. Its antigen is still unknown. The sample belongs to a study of T cell responses to AZD1222 COVID-19 vaccine. Whole-study findings and limits: Seropositive AZD1222 recipients at baseline numbered only six or seven. None of the repertoires were sampled until the peak T cell response had passed. Spike-specific TCR breadth and depth were elevated following two AZD1222 doses. Donors, mostly white British, included more females; clonal diversity was possibly underestimated.

TCRdb's table, derived via immunoSEQ multiplex PCR, lists solely in-frame clones and lacks some. The sample shows about 170,000 clones, about 92% of them seen only once. The CDR3 loop spans 15 amino acids. Between the trimmed V and J ends, which lost 7 bases and 1 base, there was a span of 16 bases. CDR1 is SGHRS, CDR2 YFSETQ, per germline. The source was peripheral blood, collected on day 0 of AZD1222 vaccination. This chain connects TRBV5-1 to TRBJ2-3, with D perhaps given as TRBD1 or TRBD2 (5 bases each). The TCR comes from an adult in good health. In DNA, the CDR3 is TGCGCCAGCTCCCTTGCCGGGGCGGGCACAGATACGCAGTATTTT. Protein: CASSLAGAGTDTQYF. The full variable domain, completed using reference TRBV5-1 and TRBJ2-3, is KAGVTQTPRYLIKTRGQQVTLSCSPISGHRSVSWYQQTPGQGLQFLFEYFSETQRNKGNFPGRFSGRQFSNSRSEMNVSTLELGDSALYLCASSLAGAGTDTQYFGPGTRLTVL.